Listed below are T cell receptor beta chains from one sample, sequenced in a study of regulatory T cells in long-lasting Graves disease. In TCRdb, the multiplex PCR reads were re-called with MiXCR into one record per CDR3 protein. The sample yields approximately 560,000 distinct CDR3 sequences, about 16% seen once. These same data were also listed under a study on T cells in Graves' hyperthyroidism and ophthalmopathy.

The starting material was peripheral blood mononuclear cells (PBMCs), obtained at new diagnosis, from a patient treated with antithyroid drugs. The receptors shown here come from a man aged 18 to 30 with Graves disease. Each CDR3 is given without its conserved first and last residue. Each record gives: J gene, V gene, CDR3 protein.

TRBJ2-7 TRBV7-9 ASTLGTGGLEQY
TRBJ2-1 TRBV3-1 ASSHSGEGNNEQF
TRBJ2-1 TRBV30 AWSVAVPPFNEQF
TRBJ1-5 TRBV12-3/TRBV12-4 ASSFNGGGNQPQH
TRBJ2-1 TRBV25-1 ASSQSGSYEQF
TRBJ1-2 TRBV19 ASSIGTVPSYT
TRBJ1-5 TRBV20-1 SASRGNQPQH
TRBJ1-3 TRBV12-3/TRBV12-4 ASSLFGNTIY
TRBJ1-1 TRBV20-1 SARPLLNTEAF
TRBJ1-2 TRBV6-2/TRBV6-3 ASSYRQGGSYGYT
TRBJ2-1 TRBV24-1 ATSEGSGTRDEQF
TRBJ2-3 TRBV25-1 ASKRGRVSDTQY
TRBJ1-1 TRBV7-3 ASRPDIRRMNTEAF
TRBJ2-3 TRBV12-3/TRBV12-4 ASSRLAGGPPDTQY
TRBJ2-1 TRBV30 AWRSHEQF
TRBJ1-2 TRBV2 ASSEVAGSTGADGYT
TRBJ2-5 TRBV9 ASSVQATDQETQY
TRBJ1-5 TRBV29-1 SVGGQSNQPQH
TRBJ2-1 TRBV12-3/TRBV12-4 ASRPMGSASYNEQF
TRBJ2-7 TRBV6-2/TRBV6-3 ASSYSAGSHEQY
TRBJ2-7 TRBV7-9 AEPREQY
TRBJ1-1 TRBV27 ASSLSGTWAMAAF
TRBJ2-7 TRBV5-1 ASSLWGMTDEQY
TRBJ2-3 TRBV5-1 ASRPDRGLADTQY
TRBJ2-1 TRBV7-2 ASSLVSAGEQF
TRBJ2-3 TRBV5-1 ASSSPTSGSGPDTQY
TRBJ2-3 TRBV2 ASEGMSTDTQY
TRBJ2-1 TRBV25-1 ASSDAGGQGRYNEQF
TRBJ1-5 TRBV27 ASSSQGVLGNQPQH
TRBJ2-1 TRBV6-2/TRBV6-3 ALFRTAVWEQF
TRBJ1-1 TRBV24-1 ATSDKGKALGAF
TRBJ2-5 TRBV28 ASRGISRGAQETQY
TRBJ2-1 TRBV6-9 ASSYYVRTGVYNEQF
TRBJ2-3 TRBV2 ASSPLAGVADTQY
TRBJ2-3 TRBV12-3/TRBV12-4 ASSLGGTDTRY
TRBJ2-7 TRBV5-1 ASSLGTEGEQY
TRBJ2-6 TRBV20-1 SALLGGSGANVLT
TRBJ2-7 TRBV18 ASSPPIAGDYEQY
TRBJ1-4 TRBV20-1 SALYWTEQRNEKLF
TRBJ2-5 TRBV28 ASSLDSGETQY
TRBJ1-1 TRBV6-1 ASSPRGDFTEAF
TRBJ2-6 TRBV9 ASSKPGTGFGGANVLT
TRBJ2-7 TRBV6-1 ASSEEDRDFYEQY
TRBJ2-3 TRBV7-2 ASRPSGSRTDTQY
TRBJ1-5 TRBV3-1 ASSQDRVQPQH
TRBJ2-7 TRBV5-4 ASSSSPGQGYEQY
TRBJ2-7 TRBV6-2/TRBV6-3 ASSYQGQYEQY
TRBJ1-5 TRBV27 ASSLFRRMSNQPQH
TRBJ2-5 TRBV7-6 ASSVSGSKTQY
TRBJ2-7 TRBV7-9 ASSFTSGYDEQY
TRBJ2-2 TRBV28 ASRELTGELF